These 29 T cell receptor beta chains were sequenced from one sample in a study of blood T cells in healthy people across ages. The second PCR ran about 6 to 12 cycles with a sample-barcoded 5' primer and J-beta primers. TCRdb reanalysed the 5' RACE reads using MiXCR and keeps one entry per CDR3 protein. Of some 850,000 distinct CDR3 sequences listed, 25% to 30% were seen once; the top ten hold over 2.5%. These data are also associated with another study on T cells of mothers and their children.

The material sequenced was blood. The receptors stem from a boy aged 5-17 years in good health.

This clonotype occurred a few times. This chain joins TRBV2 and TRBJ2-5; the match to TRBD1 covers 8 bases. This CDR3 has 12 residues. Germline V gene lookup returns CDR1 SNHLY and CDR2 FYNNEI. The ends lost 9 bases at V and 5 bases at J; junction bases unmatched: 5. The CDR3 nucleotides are TGTGCCAGTGACAGGGGTGGGGAGACCCAGTACTTC. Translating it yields CASDRGGETQYF.

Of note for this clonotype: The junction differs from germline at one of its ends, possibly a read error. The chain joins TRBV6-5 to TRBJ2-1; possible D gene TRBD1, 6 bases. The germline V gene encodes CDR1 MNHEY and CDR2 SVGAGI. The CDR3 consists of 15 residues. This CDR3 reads CASSFGQSSYNEQFF. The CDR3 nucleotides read TGTGCCAGCAGTTTCGGACAGAGCTCCTACAACGAGCAGTTCTTC.

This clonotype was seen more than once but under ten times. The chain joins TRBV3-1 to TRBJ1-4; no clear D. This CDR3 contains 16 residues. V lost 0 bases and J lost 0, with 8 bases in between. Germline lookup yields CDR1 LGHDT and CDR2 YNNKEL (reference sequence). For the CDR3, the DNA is TGTGCCAGCAGCCAAGATCCCAGCTCAACTAATGAAAAACTGTTTTTT. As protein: CASSQDPSSTNEKLFF.

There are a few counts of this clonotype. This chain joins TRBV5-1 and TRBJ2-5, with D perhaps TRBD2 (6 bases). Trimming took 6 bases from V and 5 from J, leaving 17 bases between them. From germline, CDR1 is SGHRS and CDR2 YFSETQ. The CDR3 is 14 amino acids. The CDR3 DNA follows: TGCGCCAGCACCCCACGGGGGTGGCGGGAGACCCAGTACTTC. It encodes CASTPRGWRETQYF.

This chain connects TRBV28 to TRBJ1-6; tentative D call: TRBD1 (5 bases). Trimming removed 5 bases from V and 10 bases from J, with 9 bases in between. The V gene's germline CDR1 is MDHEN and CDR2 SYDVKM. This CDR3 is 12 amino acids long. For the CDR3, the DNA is TGTGCCAGCAGTGCCGGGACCTCACCCCTCCACTTT. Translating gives CASSAGTSPLHF.

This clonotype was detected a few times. CDR3 DNA: TGCGCCAGCAGCCTCTTGCCGACAGGAACTTACGAGCAGTACTTC. It is translated as CASSLLPTGTYEQYF. This chain connects TRBV4-1 to TRBJ2-7; D is perhaps TRBD1 (6 bases). The CDR3 is made up of 15 amino acids. V was shortened by 4 bases and J by 4 bases, with 17 bases between the two germline ends. Germline CDR1 reads MGHRA; CDR2 reads YSYEKL.

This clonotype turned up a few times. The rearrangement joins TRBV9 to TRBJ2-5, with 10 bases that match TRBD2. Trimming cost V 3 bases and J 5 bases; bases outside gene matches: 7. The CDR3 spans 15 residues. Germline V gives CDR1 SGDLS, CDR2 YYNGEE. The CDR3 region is CASSDPVAGGETQYF. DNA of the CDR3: TGTGCCAGCAGCGACCCTGTAGCGGGAGGCGAGACCCAGTACTTC.

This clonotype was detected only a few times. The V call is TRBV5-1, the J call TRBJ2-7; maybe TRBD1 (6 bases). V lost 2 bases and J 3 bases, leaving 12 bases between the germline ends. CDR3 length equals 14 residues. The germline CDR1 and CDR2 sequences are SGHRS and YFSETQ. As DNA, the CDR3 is TGCGCCAGCAGCTTCCGGGACATTGACTACGAGCAGTACTTC. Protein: CASSFRDIDYEQYF.

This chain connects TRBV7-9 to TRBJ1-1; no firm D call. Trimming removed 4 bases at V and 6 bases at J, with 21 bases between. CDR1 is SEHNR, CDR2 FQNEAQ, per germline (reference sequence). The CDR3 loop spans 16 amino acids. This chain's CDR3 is CASSSPPVGLDSEAFF. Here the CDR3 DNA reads TGTGCCAGCAGCTCCCCCCCAGTGGGGTTAGACTCTGAAGCTTTCTTT.

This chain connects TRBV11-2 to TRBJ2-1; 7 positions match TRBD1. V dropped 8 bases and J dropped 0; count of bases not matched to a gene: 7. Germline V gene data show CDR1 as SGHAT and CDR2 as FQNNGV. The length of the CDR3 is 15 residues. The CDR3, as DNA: TGTGCCAGCTGTGAAGGGACAGCCTCCTACAATGAGCAGTTCTTC. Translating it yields CASCEGTASYNEQFF.

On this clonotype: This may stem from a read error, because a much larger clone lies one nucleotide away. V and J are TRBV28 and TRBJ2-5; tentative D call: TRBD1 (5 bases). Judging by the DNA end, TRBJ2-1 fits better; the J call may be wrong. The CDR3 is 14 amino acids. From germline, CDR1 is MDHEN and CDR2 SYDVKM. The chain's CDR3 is CVSSLGRYANEQFF. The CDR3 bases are TGTGTCAGCAGTTTGGGGCGTTACGCCAATGAGCAGTTCTTC.

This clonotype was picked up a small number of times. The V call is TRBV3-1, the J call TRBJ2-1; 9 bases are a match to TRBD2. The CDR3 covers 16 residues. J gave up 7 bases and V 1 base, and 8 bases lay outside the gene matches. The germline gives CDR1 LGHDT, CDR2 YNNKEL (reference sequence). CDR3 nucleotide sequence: TGTGCCAGCAGCCAAGTTCAGCGGGGGGTTATTAATGAGCAGTTCTTC. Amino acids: CASSQVQRGVINEQFF.

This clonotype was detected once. CDR3 region: CASSFYTGVPGEQYF. The CDR3 DNA reads as TGTGCCAGCAGCTTCTATACAGGGGTTCCCGGCGAGCAGTACTTC. The genes are TRBV28 and TRBJ2-7, with 7 bases matching TRBD1. The CDR3 contains 15 residues. Germline V gives CDR1 MDHEN, CDR2 SYDVKM. The ends lost 6 bases at V and 6 bases at J; junction bases unmatched: 14.

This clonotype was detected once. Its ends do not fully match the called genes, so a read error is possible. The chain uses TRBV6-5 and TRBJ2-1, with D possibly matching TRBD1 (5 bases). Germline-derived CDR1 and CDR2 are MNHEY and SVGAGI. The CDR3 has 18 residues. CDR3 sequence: CACSYSRPFRGTYNEQFF. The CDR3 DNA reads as TGTGCCTGCAGTTACTCGAGGCCCTTTAGGGGCACCTACAATGAGCAGTTCTTC.

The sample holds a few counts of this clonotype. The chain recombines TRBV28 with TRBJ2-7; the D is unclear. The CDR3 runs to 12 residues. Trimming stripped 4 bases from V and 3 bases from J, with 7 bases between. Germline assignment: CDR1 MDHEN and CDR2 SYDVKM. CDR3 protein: CASSYIGYEQYF. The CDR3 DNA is TGTGCCAGCAGTTACATAGGCTACGAGCAGTACTTC.

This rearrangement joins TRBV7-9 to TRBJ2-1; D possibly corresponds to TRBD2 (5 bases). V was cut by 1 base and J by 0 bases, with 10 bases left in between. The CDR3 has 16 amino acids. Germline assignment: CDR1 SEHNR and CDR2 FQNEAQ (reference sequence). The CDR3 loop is CASSLGWRSSYNEQFF. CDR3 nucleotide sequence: TGTGCCAGCAGCTTAGGGTGGAGGAGCTCCTACAATGAGCAGTTCTTC.

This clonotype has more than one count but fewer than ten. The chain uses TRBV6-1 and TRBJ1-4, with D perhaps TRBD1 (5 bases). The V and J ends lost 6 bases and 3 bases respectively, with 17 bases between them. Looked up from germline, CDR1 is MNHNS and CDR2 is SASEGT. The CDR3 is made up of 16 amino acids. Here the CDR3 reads CASSSHGGSPNEKLFF. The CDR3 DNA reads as TGTGCCAGCAGCTCCCATGGGGGGTCGCCTAATGAAAAACTGTTTTTT.

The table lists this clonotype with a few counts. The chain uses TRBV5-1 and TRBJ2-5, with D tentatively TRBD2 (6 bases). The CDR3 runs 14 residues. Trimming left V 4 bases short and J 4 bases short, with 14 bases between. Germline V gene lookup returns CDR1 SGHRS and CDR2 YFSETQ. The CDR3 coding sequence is TGCGCCAGCAGCCCAAGGGTCGGGAGAGAGACCCAGTACTTC. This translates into CASSPRVGRETQYF. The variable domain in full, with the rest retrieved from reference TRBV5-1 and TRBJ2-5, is KAGVTQTPRYLIKTRGQQVTLSCSPISGHRSVSWYQQTPGQGLQFLFEYFSETQRNKGNFPGRFSGRQFSNSRSEMNVSTLELGDSALYLCASSPRVGRETQYFGPGTRLLVL.

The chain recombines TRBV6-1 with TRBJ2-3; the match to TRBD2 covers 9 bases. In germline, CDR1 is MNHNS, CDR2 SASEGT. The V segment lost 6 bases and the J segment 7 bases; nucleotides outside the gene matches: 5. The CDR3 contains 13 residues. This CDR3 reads CASRTSGGNTQYF. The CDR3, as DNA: TGTGCCAGCAGGACTAGCGGTGGTAATACGCAGTATTTT.

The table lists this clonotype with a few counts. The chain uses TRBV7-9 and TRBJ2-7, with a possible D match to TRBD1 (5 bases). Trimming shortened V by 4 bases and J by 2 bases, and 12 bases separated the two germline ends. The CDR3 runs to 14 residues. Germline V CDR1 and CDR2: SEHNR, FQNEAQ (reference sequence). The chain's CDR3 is CASSSEDTAYEQYF. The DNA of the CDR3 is TGTGCCAGCAGCTCCGAGGACACCGCCTACGAGCAGTACTTC.

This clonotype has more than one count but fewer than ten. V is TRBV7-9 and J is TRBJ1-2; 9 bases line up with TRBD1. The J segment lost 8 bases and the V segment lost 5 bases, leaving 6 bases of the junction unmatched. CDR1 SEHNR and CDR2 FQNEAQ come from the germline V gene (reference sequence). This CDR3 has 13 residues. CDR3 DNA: TGTGCCAGCAGCCCGGACAGGGGTAAAGGCTACACCTTC. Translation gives CASSPDRGKGYTF.

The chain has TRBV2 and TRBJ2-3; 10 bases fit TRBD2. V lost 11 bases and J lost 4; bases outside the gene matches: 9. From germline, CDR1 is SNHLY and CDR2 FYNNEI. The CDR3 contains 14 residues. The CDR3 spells CAGRTSGNADTQYF. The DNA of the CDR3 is TGTGCCGGACGTACTAGCGGGAACGCAGATACGCAGTATTTT.

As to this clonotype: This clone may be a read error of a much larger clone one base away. The CDR3, as DNA: TGTGCCAGTATAGACAGGGGCAATCAGCCCCAGCATTTT. Translating gives CASIDRGNQPQHF. V usage is TRBV6-1 and J usage is TRBJ1-5, with 7 bases matching TRBD1. The ends lost 9 bases at V and 2 bases at J; junction bases unmatched: 4. Germline CDR1 and CDR2: MNHNS and SASEGT. The CDR3 is made up of 13 amino acids.

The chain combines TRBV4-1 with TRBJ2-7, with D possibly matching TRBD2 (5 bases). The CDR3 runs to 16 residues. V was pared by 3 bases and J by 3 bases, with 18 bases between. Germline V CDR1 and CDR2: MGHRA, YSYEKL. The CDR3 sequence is CASSHFQGEGGYEQYF. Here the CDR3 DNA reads TGCGCCAGCAGCCATTTCCAAGGAGAGGGTGGCTACGAGCAGTACTTC.

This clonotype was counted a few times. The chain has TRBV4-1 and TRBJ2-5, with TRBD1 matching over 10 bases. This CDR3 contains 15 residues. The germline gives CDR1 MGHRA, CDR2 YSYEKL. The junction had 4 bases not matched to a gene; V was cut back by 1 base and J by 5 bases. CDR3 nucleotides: TGCGCCAGCAGCCAAGGGCCGGGACAGGGGGAGACCCAGTACTTC. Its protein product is CASSQGPGQGETQYF.

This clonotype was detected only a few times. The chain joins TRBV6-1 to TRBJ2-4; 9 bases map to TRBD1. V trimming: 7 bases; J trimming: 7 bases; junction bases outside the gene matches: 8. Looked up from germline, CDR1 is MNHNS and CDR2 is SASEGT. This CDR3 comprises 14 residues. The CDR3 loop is CASTPGTGTNIQYF. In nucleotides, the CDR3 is TGTGCCAGCACTCCTGGGACAGGGACGAACATTCAGTACTTC.

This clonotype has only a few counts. The CDR3 bases are TGCAGTGCTAGAGAACTTGGGCGGCTCTCCTACGAGCAGTACTTC. It codes for CSARELGRLSYEQYF. The chain uses TRBV20-1 and TRBJ2-7; D gene ambiguous. V was trimmed by 0 bases and J by 0 bases, leaving 12 bases between them. The CDR3 is made up of 15 amino acids. The germline V gene encodes CDR1 DFQATT and CDR2 SNEGSKA (reference sequence).

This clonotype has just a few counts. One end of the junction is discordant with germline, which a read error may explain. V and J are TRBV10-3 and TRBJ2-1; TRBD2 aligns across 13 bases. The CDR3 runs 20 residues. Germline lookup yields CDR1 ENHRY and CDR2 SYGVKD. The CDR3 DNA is TGCGCCATCAGTCGAGGGACTAGCGGGGCCCCCAAGACCAACTACAATGAGCAGTTCTTC. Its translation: CAISRGTSGAPKTNYNEQFF.

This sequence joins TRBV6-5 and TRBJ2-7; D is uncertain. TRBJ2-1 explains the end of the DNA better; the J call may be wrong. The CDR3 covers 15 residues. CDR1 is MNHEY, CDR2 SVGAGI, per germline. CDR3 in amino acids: CASSYSTTWLGEQFF. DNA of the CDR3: TGTGCCAGCAGTTACTCTACTACATGGCTGGGTGAGCAGTTCTTC.